A single sample gave rise to the 5 T cell receptor beta chains below, sequenced in a study of OX40 agonist ivuxolimab in advanced cancers. Data came from immunoSEQ multiplex PCR; TCRdb stores just in-frame clones and leaves some out. The sample contains tens of thousands of clones, less than 85% of which appear only once. Sequences were derived from CD4+ or CD8+ T cells sorted from blood, sampled in a trial of the OX40 agonist ivuxolimab. These receptors all stem from an adult with an advanced solid tumor such as melanoma, head and neck, liver or kidney cancer.

This clone was detected only once. CDR3 nucleotides: TGTGCCAGCAGCTTAGAGGGCAGGCCCTACGAGCAGTACTTC. This encodes CASSLEGRPYEQYF. The chain couples TRBV7-2 to TRBJ2-7; D unresolved. Germline-derived CDR1 and CDR2 are SGHTA and FQGNSA. The CDR3 loop spans 14 amino acids. Trimming cost V 1 base and J 2 bases, with 9 bases left between them.

This chain joins TRBV7-2 and TRBJ1-3; 8 nucleotides align to TRBD1. Per germline, CDR1 SGHTA and CDR2 FQGNSA. The V gene end was trimmed by 3 bases and the J gene end by 4 bases; junction bases not matched to a gene: 8. The CDR3 is made up of 16 amino acids. The CDR3 nucleotides are TGTGCCAGCAGCTTTAGGACAGGGAGGAGCGGAAACACCATATATTTT. This translates into CASSFRTGRSGNTIYF.

The J gene is TRBJ2-3, the V gene TRBV5-1, with a weak D call TRBD2 (6 bases). V was cut by 2 bases and J by 1 base, with 11 bases left in between. Germline loops: CDR1 SGHRS, CDR2 YFSETQ. The CDR3 runs to 15 residues. CDR3 nucleotide sequence: TGCGCCAGCAGCTTAAGCGGGTCACGCACAGATACGCAGTATTTT. Translated: CASSLSGSRTDTQYF. The full variable domain, rest sourced from reference TRBV5-1 and TRBJ2-3, is KAGVTQTPRYLIKTRGQQVTLSCSPISGHRSVSWYQQTPGQGLQFLFEYFSETQRNKGNFPGRFSGRQFSNSRSEMNVSTLELGDSALYLCASSLSGSRTDTQYFGPGTRLTVL.

The J gene is TRBJ1-2, the V gene TRBV28; TRBD1 might be the D (6 bases). V was pared by 4 bases and J by 8 bases, with 14 bases between. The germline V gene encodes CDR1 MDHEN and CDR2 SYDVKM. This CDR3 has 13 residues. The DNA of the CDR3 is TGTGCCAGCAGTTGGGTGGGGGCGGAAGGCTACACCTTC. It is translated as CASSWVGAEGYTF.

The chain joins TRBV7-8 to TRBJ1-2; the D is unclear. This CDR3 is built from 18 residues. V dropped 0 bases and J dropped 1 base, with 18 bases sitting between them. Germline V gene lookup returns CDR1 SGHVS and CDR2 FQNEAQ. The CDR3 here is CASSLAGWPRTLNYGYTF. The CDR3 DNA follows: TGTGCCAGCAGCTTAGCCGGATGGCCGCGGACCCTTAACTATGGCTACACCTTC.